What follows is one T cell receptor (beta chain) and its context. This clone was seen a single time. The antigen this receptor binds is unknown. One base away there is no much larger clone; base qualities are not given. The sample comes from a study of cytomegalovirus exposure and HLA in healthy donors (dated by TCRdb to the late 2010s). Turning to the overall study: According to an earlier analysis of 587 of the donors, about 179 million T cells yielded 117 million unique TCR beta sequences and around 300 Gb of sequence data. HLA typing covered class I and class II loci at four-digit resolution. Among about 390 genotyped donors of the cohort, an average of around 240,000 unique TCR beta nucleotide sequences were sequenced per donor, roughly a sixth of them non-productive. Besides the first cohort of some 670 subjects, a separate validation cohort made up of over 100 different subjects was used. Of the 300 to 450 genotyped donors, approximately 80% fell in the genetic ancestry cluster associated with self-reported Caucasian donors. A later genetic analysis took genome-wide SNP genotypes for about 55% of the 666 donors and used that subset as a discovery cohort. An earlier analysis of around 640 of the donors used high-throughput TCR beta sequencing to judge whether each TCR beta V gene segment behaved as functional or pseudogenic. A later analysis re-examined previously published TCR beta repertoires from over 500 donors and added high-resolution HLA genotyping to investigate patterns of TCR occurrence. Roughly five DR-DQ haplotypes were handled as single units for association and clustering because linkage in the cohort was strong. In the later analysis, no new phenotypic data were used to find candidate immune exposures; instead, reliance was placed on TCR beta sequences and their occurrence across donors. Donor age, sex, ethnicity and CMV serostatus were compiled alongside the repertoire data. All discovery cohort repertoires had been generated using a single sequencing platform. Approximately 330 gigabases of sequencing data and 91 million or so unique TCR sequences made up an early release that covered approximately 700 HLA-typed donors. The study profiled the T cell repertoires of around 700 subjects by immunosequencing and related them to cytomegalovirus serostatus. The aim of the study was to test whether cataloging public T cell receptors could identify signatures of past pathogen exposure. The number of typed donors differed by locus: 629-630 for A, B, C, DRB1 and DQB1; approximately 530 for DQA1; fewer than 610 for DPA1; and about 450 for DPB1. The study combined high-throughput TCR immunosequencing, statistical association of individual TCRs with disease status, and machine learning to predict cytomegalovirus infection status. Broader findings and caveats from the paper: Some 15 rarely observed V segments, including chromosome 9 orphons, were excluded from the earlier analysis of about 600 of the donors because counts were too low. The cohort was sequenced for TCR beta chains only, and without alpha or paired-chain data the features that could be detected were limited. In both the original and validation cohorts, the classifier was reported to diagnose cytomegalovirus status with high specificity and sensitivity. Three of the identified cytomegalovirus-associated TCR beta chains were confirmed in vitro to be specific for cytomegalovirus antigens. Most TCR sequences were seen in very few donors, while some public TCRs were found in many individuals. A further reported finding was that TCR beta sequences accurately predicted the HLA-A and HLA-B alleles for most subjects in the first cohort. A cluster of highly shared sequence variants was judged likely to represent a technical artifact of the sequencing pipeline. When HLA alleles, especially DR and DQ, strongly co-occurred, attributing TCR associations to individual alleles was difficult. In a later analysis, HLA-associated TCR beta chains showed more clonal expansion and lower generation probabilities than non-associated chains that were equally common. In a later analysis, several top co-occurrence clusters were reported to appear linked to parvovirus B19, influenza, CMV and Epstein-Barr virus. A later analysis found that TCR association rates varied across HLA loci, with DRB1 alleles showing the most associated TCRs and HLA-C alleles the fewest. The presence/absence analyses assumed that sequencing depth was roughly uniform across donors, and that assumption may not be true. A later genetic analysis associated a missense DCLRE1C variant with V-gene and J-gene trimming of TCR beta chains, and an independent cohort replicated the association. Correlated functional status among segregating V segments might be attributable to linkage disequilibrium, but an unknown experimental factor could not be ruled out. HLA typing was unavailable for some donors at each locus, so association tests used only the typed subset. In an earlier analysis of more than 450 of the donors, most TCR beta V segments were observed in productive rearrangements about 90% or about 30% of the time, broadly matching IMGT annotations. The study listed 150 to 200 TCR beta chains as associated with cytomegalovirus. Specific HLA alleles were associated with 16,951 TCR beta sequences at a false discovery rate of 0.05 in a later analysis. CMV serostatus was the only immune exposure information available for the cohort. Some IMGT-functional V segments, including TRBV6-2 and TRBV6-3, could not be told apart with the 87-base-pair reads, so those segments were excluded. The authors suggested that the approach could potentially be generalized to other disease states and immunological phenotypes. In a later analysis, most CMV-associated TCR beta chains were found to appear HLA-restricted, with HLA associations seemingly driven largely by CMV exposure. In a later genetic analysis, fewer N-insertions in productive TCRs were reported among donors in an Asian-associated ancestry cluster than the approximately 670-donor mean.

The cohort was made up of approximately 670 healthy bone marrow donors. At the time of sampling, every cohort member was nominally healthy, though immune exposures that went unrecorded were likely present. The donor was CMV seronegative and belonged to the group of around 350 seronegative cohort members. Every donor gave a peripheral blood sample, and the peripheral blood mononuclear cells from that sample were used for TCR beta sequencing. The Qiagen DNeasy Blood Extraction Kit was used to extract genomic DNA from the blood cell samples. Receptor amplification or capture employed the immunoSEQ multiplex PCR assay. The multiplex PCR relied on a mix of 60 forward primers for TCR Vbeta segments and 13 reverse primers for TCR Jbeta segments. The CDR3 region of rearranged TCR beta genes was amplified from genomic DNA by a multiplex PCR assay. Amplified TCR beta libraries were sequenced as 87-base-pair reads on the Illumina HiSeq System. In the authors' own workflow: In a later analysis, roughly 80 million unique TCR beta chains were counted across the 650 to 700 repertoires, and roughly 10 million of these chains were shared by at least two donors. Raw reads were error-corrected and collapsed into unique sequences with a nearest-neighbor algorithm that merged closely related sequences to remove PCR and sequencing errors. CDR3 sequences were aligned to IMGT reference sequences to assign V, D and J gene segments. For a sequence to be retained, a match of at least six nucleotides to both a V gene segment and a J gene segment was required. Rearrangements were called productive when the CDR3 lacked stop codons and stayed in frame with V and J; all others were non-productive. Following IMGT convention, CDR3 was defined as the stretch from the second conserved V-encoded cysteine to the conserved J-encoded phenylalanine. The earlier analysis of 450 to 750 of the donors excluded any sequence lacking an unambiguous match to a single V gene segment. In an earlier analysis of 587 of the donors, V segments were called functional above 56.7% productive rearrangements and were called segregating when the between-donor standard deviation exceeded 5%. A statistical classification framework was built to diagnose cytomegalovirus status from the catalog of TCR beta chain sequences. A later analysis assigned V and J genes by comparing TCR nucleotide sequences with IMGT/GENE-DB human TR gene sequences. Using the TCRdist pipeline, a later analysis assigned CDR3 sequences along with most-parsimonious VDJ recombination scenarios. In a later analysis, each TCR beta chain was defined by its CDR3 amino acid sequence together with its V-gene family, and reads without a unique V-gene family were excluded. A later analysis removed roughly 590 highly shared, low-generation-probability nucleotide sequences to deal with suspected cross-contamination and a sequencing artifact. A later analysis calculated a clonal expansion index for each public chain from normalized within-repertoire ranks of inferred template counts. In a later analysis, generation probabilities were computed with a VDJ recombination model fitted to out-of-frame rearrangements, and the resulting probabilities were checked against IGoR. In a later analysis, hypergeometric tests were used to score TCR-TCR, TCR-HLA and TCR-CMV co-occurrence, with a repertoire-size bias correction applied to TCR pairs. A later analysis estimated false discovery rates by permuting HLA or CMV assignments 20 times. In a later analysis, co-occurring TCRs were grouped using DBSCAN, with TCRdist sequence similarity added in when clustering inside HLA-allele-positive subsets. Co-occurrence clustering excluded repertoires with fewer than 30,000 or more than 120,000 public chains, plus five with anomalous nucleotide sharing. TCRdb stores this immuneACCESS table with in-frame sequences only. Part of the clones is absent; in the studies checked, under half of the shortfall reflects unresolved V genes, and no reason is known for the rest. The DNA was the basis for D and trimming; V, J and clone size are from that table. This sample has 150,000 to 200,000 clones in its table, and roughly 80% of those were observed once. The ten most abundant clones make up roughly 1.5% of the sample.

The CDR3 goes from the cysteine to the phenylalanine over 19 residues. Only the CDR3 region is kept as DNA, spanning 57 bases read in frame from base 1. The germline V gene yields SGHVS for CDR1 and FQNEAQ for CDR2. V and J are trimmed by 1 base and 2 bases, and the gene matches miss 6 bases of the junction. Sequenced sample: PBMCs. This TCR was sampled from a woman younger than 35 in good health and CMV-seronegative. The V and J genes are TRBV7-8 and TRBJ2-6, with TRBD1 matching 12 junction bases. The CDR3 reads CASSLGTGTGGTGANVLTF. The DNA is as follows: TGTGCCAGCAGCTTAGGAACCGGGACAGGGGGCACTGGGGCCAACGTCCTGACTTTC.